The present entry profiles one T cell receptor (beta chain) with its context. The CDR3 covers 14 residues. Trimming removed 2 bases from V and 1 base from J, with 8 bases in between. The germline CDR1 and CDR2 sequences are SGDLS and YYNGEE. This entry is derived from a study of cytomegalovirus exposure and HLA in healthy donors. This PCR relied on a set of 60 Vbeta primers and 13 Jbeta primers. TCRdb's table, derived via immunoSEQ multiplex PCR, lists solely in-frame clones and lacks some. The sample includes some 51,000 clones. This clonotype was obtained from a man between 40 and 49 years old in good health and CMV-seropositive. Sequenced sample: PBMCs. V usage is TRBV9 and J usage is TRBJ2-3; TRBD1 is a possible D gene (5 bases). The CDR3 sequence is CASSVDSGTDTQYF. Here the CDR3 DNA reads TGTGCCAGCAGCGTCGACAGTGGCACAGATACGCAGTATTTT.